These 2 T cell receptor beta chains originate from one sample sequenced in a study of early T cells in non-severe SARS-CoV-2 infection. TCRdb independently ran MiXCR on the 5' RACE reads; one entry per CDR3 protein. The sample includes around 60,000 distinct CDR3 sequences, around 20% of them seen just once. The specimen was whole blood, collected at baseline. The origin of the receptors is an adult who was a healthcare worker with PCR-confirmed SARS-CoV-2 infection or an uninfected control (not recorded which).

This chain links TRBV3-1 with TRBJ2-7; no clear D gene. Germline-derived CDR1 and CDR2 are LGHDT and YNNKEL (reference sequence). This CDR3 is 12 amino acids long. Trimming removed 0 bases at V and 6 bases at J, with 6 bases between. CDR3 sequence: CASSQEEGEQYF. The CDR3 DNA follows: TGTGCCAGCAGCCAAGAGGAAGGCGAGCAGTACTTC.

This clonotype was picked up a small number of times. The genes are TRBV3-1 and TRBJ2-1, with D unresolved. Germline CDR1 reads LGHDT; CDR2 reads YNNKEL (reference sequence). Trimming took off 1 base at V and 0 bases at J, with 10 bases between the two ends. The CDR3 is made up of 16 amino acids. This chain's CDR3 is CASSQGTPSSYNEQFF. CDR3 nucleotide sequence: TGTGCCAGCAGCCAAGGTACACCGAGCTCCTACAATGAGCAGTTCTTC.